The source of this T cell receptor beta chain is a study of metastatic and nonmetastatic thyroid tumors. Study-level information: For malignant and benign thyroid patients, tumor or nodule tissue and blood were the sources whose repertoires were compared.

Study-wide findings and caveats: Reported TCR beta diversity, measured in blood and tumor, was significantly higher for malignant thyroid tumors than for benign nodules.

In the original workflow: Built for papillary thyroid cancer, a distant-metastasis classifier drew on CDR3 differences across clinicopathological groups. TCRdb re-called clones from the PCR reads using MiXCR. V and J calls and clone size were set by TCRdb, not the authors. The sample consists of tens of thousands of clones, 15% to 20% of them appearing once. Treatment of any kind had been given to no patient before thyroid surgery. Worth noting for this clone: The antigen is unknown.

This CDR3 has 11 amino acids. The V and J ends lost 4 bases and 7 bases respectively, with 5 bases between them. Germline values: CDR1 MGHDK, CDR2 SYGVNS. Sequencing used blood. The chain uses TRBV25-1 and TRBJ2-1; no clear D. The receptor was derived from a female donor with papillary thyroid cancer or a benign thyroid nodule (not recorded which). Some clones in this sample may be carry-over from other donors' samples. The CDR3, as DNA: TGTGCCAGCAGTGTAGGGAATGAGCAGTTCTTC. Its protein product is CASSVGNEQFF.